Included here is one T cell receptor beta chain sequence, with context. This sample was included in a study of blood T cell repertoires in COVID-19. On the study more broadly: The analysed material was cDNA or gDNA that came from T cells, B-cell-depleted T cells, or PBMCs.

Measured with immunoSEQ multiplex PCR; TCRdb has only the in-frame clones, and not every one. The table includes 320,000 or so clones, about 85% detected once. This CDR3 is 14 amino acids long. Trimming cost V 5 bases and J 6 bases, with 15 bases left between them. Germline lookup yields CDR1 MGHRA and CDR2 YSYEKL. The sample taken for sequencing was PBMCs or T cells enriched from blood (not recorded which). The chain links TRBV4-1 to TRBJ2-3; a possible D gene is TRBD1 (7 bases). The source of this sequence is a woman younger than 45 who had been exposed to COVID-19. This chain's CDR3 is CASSRDSGGDTQYF. The CDR3 nucleotides are TGCGCCAGCAGCAGGGACAGTGGGGGGGATACGCAGTATTTT.